The present T cell receptor (beta chain) was sequenced within a study of cytomegalovirus exposure and HLA in healthy donors. Study-level findings and limits: Sequencing depth roughly uniform across donors was assumed in presence/absence analyses.

This clone occurred once. The target antigen is unknown. The PCR was carried out with 60 Vbeta primers and 13 Jbeta primers. Assay: immunoSEQ multiplex PCR; the TCRdb copy retains only in-frame clones and omits some. This table holds around 150,000 clones, roughly 80% found once. CDR3 length: 13 amino acids. CDR1 MNHNS and CDR2 SASEGT come from the germline V gene. Trimming removed 2 bases from V and 8 bases from J, with 12 bases in between. This clonotype was obtained from a man aged 18 to 29 in good health and CMV-seropositive. The source material was PBMCs. The chain employs TRBV6-1 and TRBJ1-2; D unclear. The CDR3 DNA follows: TGTGCCAGCAGTGAAAGGCAGGTCCAGGGCTACACCTTC. It yields the protein CASSERQVQGYTF.